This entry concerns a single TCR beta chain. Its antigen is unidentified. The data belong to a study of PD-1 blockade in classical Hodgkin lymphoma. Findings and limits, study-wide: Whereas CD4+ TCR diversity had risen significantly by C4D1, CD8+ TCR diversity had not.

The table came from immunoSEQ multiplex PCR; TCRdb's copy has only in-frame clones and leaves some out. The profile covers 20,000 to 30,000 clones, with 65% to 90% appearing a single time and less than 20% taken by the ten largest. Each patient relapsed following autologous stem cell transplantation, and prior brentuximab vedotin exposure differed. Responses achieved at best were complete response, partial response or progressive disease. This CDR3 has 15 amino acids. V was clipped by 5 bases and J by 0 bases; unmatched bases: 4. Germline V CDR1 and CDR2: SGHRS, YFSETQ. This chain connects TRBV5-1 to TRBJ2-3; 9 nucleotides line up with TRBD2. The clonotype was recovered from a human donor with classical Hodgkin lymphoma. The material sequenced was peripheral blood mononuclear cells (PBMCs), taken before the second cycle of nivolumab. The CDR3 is CASSWSGGSTDTQYF. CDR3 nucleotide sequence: TGCGCCAGCAGTTGGAGCGGGGGGAGCACAGATACGCAGTATTTT. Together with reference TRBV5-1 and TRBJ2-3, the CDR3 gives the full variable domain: KAGVTQTPRYLIKTRGQQVTLSCSPISGHRSVSWYQQTPGQGLQFLFEYFSETQRNKGNFPGRFSGRQFSNSRSEMNVSTLELGDSALYLCASSWSGGSTDTQYFGPGTRLTVL.